Sequencing of this TCR beta chain was carried out in a study of OX40 agonist ivuxolimab in advanced cancers. Some clones are missing from TCRdb's copy, which holds only in-frame ones; the method was immunoSEQ multiplex PCR. The sample lists some 79,000 clones; 88% were seen once. There are 13 residues in the CDR3. The ends were cut back, 3 bases at V and 5 bases at J, with 10 bases in the middle. CDR1 is SGHTA and CDR2 is FQGNSA in the germline V gene. The J gene is TRBJ1-1, the V gene TRBV7-2; D perhaps matches TRBD1 (6 bases). This receptor was obtained from an adult with an advanced solid tumor such as melanoma, head and neck, liver or kidney cancer. This specimen was CD4+ or CD8+ T cells sorted from blood, taken in a trial of the OX40 agonist ivuxolimab. The chain's CDR3 is CASSFQGRTEAFF. The DNA of the CDR3 is TGTGCCAGCAGCTTCCAGGGGAGGACTGAAGCTTTCTTT. Using reference TRBV7-2 and TRBJ1-1 for the parts outside the CDR3, the full variable domain is GAGVSQSPSNKVTEKGKDVELRCDPISGHTALYWYRQSLGQGLEFLIYFQGNSAPDKSGLPSDRFSAERTGGSVSTLTIQRTQQEDSAVYLCASSFQGRTEAFFGQGTRLTVV.